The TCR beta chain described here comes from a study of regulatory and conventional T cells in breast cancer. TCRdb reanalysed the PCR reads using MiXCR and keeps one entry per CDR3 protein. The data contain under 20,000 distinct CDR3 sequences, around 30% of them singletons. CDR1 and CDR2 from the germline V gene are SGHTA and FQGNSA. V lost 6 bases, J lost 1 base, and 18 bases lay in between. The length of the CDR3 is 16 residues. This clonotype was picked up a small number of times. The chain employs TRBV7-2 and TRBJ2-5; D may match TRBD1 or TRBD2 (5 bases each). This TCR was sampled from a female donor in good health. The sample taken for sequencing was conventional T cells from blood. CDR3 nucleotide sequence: TGTGCCAGCAGTTTTCCTAAAAGGGGAGTCCAAGAGACCCAGTACTTC. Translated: CASSFPKRGVQETQYF.